Each of the 16 T cell receptor beta chains below was sequenced from the same sample in a study of early stage breast cancer tumors. Assay used: immunoSEQ multiplex PCR; TCRdb lists only in-frame clones, some missing. The sample comprises roughly 3,600 clones, approximately 70% of which are singletons, and 18% rests with the top ten. Source material: breast tumor tissue. Receptors were obtained from a person in their 40s with breast cancer.

This clone was seen only a few times. V usage is TRBV18 and J usage is TRBJ2-5, with D hard to call. Trimming left V 3 bases short and J 3 bases short, with 2 bases between. The CDR3 extends over 11 amino acids. Germline loops: CDR1 KGHSH, CDR2 LQKENI. The CDR3 region is CASSPEETQYF. In DNA form, the CDR3 reads TGTGCCAGCTCACCCGAAGAGACCCAGTACTTC.

The chain carries TRBV13 and TRBJ2-6, with D possibly matching TRBD1 (6 bases). This CDR3 spans 18 amino acids. In germline, CDR1 is PRHDT, CDR2 FYEKMQ (reference sequence). Trimming removed 1 base at V and 0 bases at J, with 13 bases between. CDR3: CASSLVRDTASGANVLTF. DNA for the CDR3: TGTGCCAGCAGCTTAGTTCGGGACACCGCCTCTGGGGCCAACGTCCTGACTTTC.

A few counts support this clone. The chain has TRBV27 and TRBJ2-7; 11 bases agree with TRBD2. J lost 6 bases, V lost 5 bases, and 6 bases had no gene match. This CDR3 comprises 14 residues. Germline CDR1 and CDR2: MNHEY and SMNVEV (reference sequence). CDR3 amino acids: CASSVAGGPREQYF. The CDR3 DNA sequence: TGTGCCAGCAGTGTAGCGGGAGGGCCCCGCGAGCAGTACTTC.

This chain uses TRBV2 with TRBJ2-1, with 13 bases aligning to TRBD2. The germline V gene encodes CDR1 SNHLY and CDR2 FYNNEI. Germline trimming cut 7 bases from V and 8 bases from J; bases unmatched to any gene: 5. The CDR3 has 14 amino acids. CDR3 amino acids: CASKLAGGLYEQFF. Written as DNA, the CDR3 is TGTGCCAGCAAACTAGCGGGAGGGTTATATGAGCAGTTCTTC.

The chain joins TRBV7-2 to TRBJ2-3; D gene ambiguous. Trimming removed 1 base at V and 2 bases at J, with 10 bases between. The germline gives CDR1 SGHTA, CDR2 FQGNSA. The CDR3 has 15 amino acids. CDR3 sequence: CASSLVGIYTDTQYF. In DNA form, the CDR3 reads TGTGCCAGCAGCTTAGTAGGAATTTACACAGATACGCAGTATTTT.

The chain combines TRBV7-2 with TRBJ1-1, with D possibly matching TRBD1 (5 bases). This CDR3 has 15 amino acids. Looked up from germline, CDR1 is SGHTA and CDR2 is FQGNSA. V was pared by 5 bases and J by 0 bases, with 13 bases between. CDR3 sequence reads: CASSPSGTMNTEAFF. CDR3 coding DNA: TGTGCCAGCAGCCCTTCGGGGACCATGAACACTGAAGCTTTCTTT.

The chain recombines TRBV4-3 with TRBJ1-4; D gene ambiguous. The CDR3 is 12 amino acids. Trimming left V 3 bases short and J 10 bases short, with 9 bases between. Germline V gene sequence: CDR1 LGHNA, CDR2 YSLEER. The CDR3 reads CASSQYERKLFF. The CDR3 DNA reads TGCGCCAGCAGCCAGTACGAAAGAAAACTGTTTTTT.

The chain recombines TRBV4-3 with TRBJ2-3, with unresolved D. V lost 0 bases to trimming and J lost 1 base, with 14 bases between them. The CDR3 loop spans 17 amino acids. CDR1 LGHNA and CDR2 YSLEER come from the germline V gene. CDR3 protein: CASSQEGRVSGTDTQYF. The CDR3 nucleotides read TGCGCCAGCAGCCAAGAAGGTCGGGTCTCGGGCACAGATACGCAGTATTTT.

The CDR3 reads CASSFTGDSGNTIYF. The CDR3 region has the DNA TGCGCCAGCAGCTTCACAGGGGACTCTGGAAACACCATATATTTT. The genes are TRBV5-1 and TRBJ1-3; TRBD1 matches 7 bases. From germline, CDR1 is SGHRS and CDR2 YFSETQ. V lost 2 bases and J lost 0; bases outside the gene matches: 2. The CDR3 spans 15 residues.

This clone was seen a handful of times. The V call is TRBV7-8, the J call TRBJ2-2, with D possibly matching TRBD1 (5 bases). V was clipped by 1 base and J by 7 bases, with 10 bases between them. The germline gives CDR1 SGHVS, CDR2 FQNEAQ. The CDR3 consists of 14 residues. Here the CDR3 DNA reads TGTGCCAGCAGCTTAGGTCAGGGTATCGGGGAGCTGTTTTTT. Its translation is CASSLGQGIGELFF.

The V and J genes are TRBV11-2 and TRBJ2-1, with D maybe TRBD2 (5 bases). Germline CDR1 is SGHAT and CDR2 is FQNNGV. The CDR3 is 14 amino acids. Trimming took 1 base from V and 6 from J, leaving 10 bases between them. In DNA form, the CDR3 reads TGTGCCAGCAGCTTAGGAGGGCCGGGCAATGAGCAGTTCTTC. This encodes CASSLGGPGNEQFF. Drawing the rest from reference TRBV11-2 and TRBJ2-1, the complete variable domain is EAGVAQSPRYKIIEKRQSVAFWCNPISGHATLYWYQQILGQGPKLLIQFQNNGVVDDSQLPKDRFSAERLKGVDSTLKIQPAKLEDSAVYLCASSLGGPGNEQFFGPGTRLTVL.

This clone was found once. The genes are TRBV5-1 and TRBJ2-7, with 10 bases fitting TRBD2. Trimming took 1 base from V and 5 from J; bases not matched to a gene: 6. Germline V gene data show CDR1 as SGHRS and CDR2 as YFSETQ. The CDR3 length is 15 residues. The CDR3 spells CASSLRLAGVNEQYF. As DNA, the CDR3 is TGCGCCAGCAGCTTGAGGCTAGCGGGAGTTAACGAGCAGTACTTC.

The chain carries TRBV14 and TRBJ1-4; TRBD1 matches 7 bases. The V gene end was trimmed by 3 bases and the J gene end by 5 bases; junction bases not matched to a gene: 12. CDR3 length: 17 amino acids. Germline loops: CDR1 SGHDN, CDR2 FVKESK. The CDR3 DNA reads TGTGCCAGCAGCCATCGGTCCCCGAGACAGGGAAATGAAAAACTGTTTTTT. It encodes CASSHRSPRQGNEKLFF.

This clone was seen more than once but under ten times. CDR3 sequence: CASSQAGQGMSQPQHF. CDR3 in DNA: TGCGCCAGCAGCCAGGCAGGACAGGGGATGAGTCAGCCCCAGCATTTT. The chain couples TRBV4-1 to TRBJ1-5, with 9 bases matching TRBD1. Germline V gene lookup returns CDR1 MGHRA and CDR2 YSYEKL. The ends lost 3 bases at V and 6 bases at J; junction bases unmatched: 9. This CDR3 region has 16 residues.

In its sample, this clone was seen a few times. J is TRBJ2-7 and V is TRBV7-2; D is perhaps TRBD1 (5 bases). This CDR3 has 15 amino acids. The V end was cut by 0 bases, the J end by 2 bases, with 11 bases between. Germline CDR1 reads SGHTA; CDR2 reads FQGNSA. The CDR3: CASSLAGRATYEQYF. CDR3 in DNA: TGTGCCAGCAGCTTAGCTGGCAGGGCTACCTACGAGCAGTACTTC.

CDR3 in amino acids: CASSFSGRVKNEQYF. Written as DNA, the CDR3 is TGTGCCAGCAGCTTCTCCGGCAGGGTAAAAAACGAGCAGTACTTC. The chain carries TRBV5-6 and TRBJ2-7, with D tentatively TRBD1 (5 bases). The germline V gene has CDR1 SGHDT and CDR2 YYEEEE. The CDR3 totals 15 residues. The ends were cut back, 2 bases at V and 5 bases at J, with 17 bases in the middle.